What follows are 22 T cell receptor beta chains derived from one specimen sequenced in a study of early T cells in non-severe SARS-CoV-2 infection. In TCRdb, the 5' RACE reads were re-called with MiXCR into one record per CDR3 protein. The sample has around 58,000 distinct CDR3 sequences; about 8% are singletons. This material consisted of whole blood, taken at baseline. These receptors were taken from an adult who was a healthcare worker with PCR-confirmed SARS-CoV-2 infection or an uninfected control (not recorded which).

This clonotype was seen at least ten times. The chain is built from TRBV27 and TRBJ2-1, with D possibly being TRBD2 (7 bases). This CDR3 is built from 15 residues. The ends were cut back, 6 bases at V and 4 bases at J, with 16 bases in the middle. Germline loops: CDR1 MNHEY, CDR2 SMNVEV (reference sequence). CDR3 sequence: CASSRGGALYNEQFF. The CDR3 nucleotides read TGTGCCAGCAGCCGTGGGGGGGCCCTTTACAATGAGCAGTTCTTC.

This clonotype came up many times. The chain joins TRBV28 to TRBJ2-1; D unclear. Trimming removed 6 bases from V and 6 bases from J, with 9 bases in between. Germline assignment: CDR1 MDHEN and CDR2 SYDVKM. The CDR3 sequence is 12 residues long. The CDR3 here is CASSATGNEQFF. The CDR3 DNA follows: TGTGCCAGCAGCGCGACCGGCAATGAGCAGTTCTTC.

This clonotype has just a few counts. The chain links TRBV28 to TRBJ1-5; 8 positions agree with TRBD1. The germline CDR1 and CDR2 sequences are MDHEN and SYDVKM. The CDR3 loop spans 14 amino acids. V was pared by 6 bases and J by 3 bases, with 4 bases of the junction left unmatched. CDR3 protein: CASSLDRVNQPQHF. DNA for the CDR3: TGTGCCAGCAGCCTGGACAGGGTCAATCAGCCCCAGCATTTT.

This chain links TRBV7-9 with TRBJ2-3; no clear D. CDR3 length: 12 residues. V was pared by 6 bases and J by 6 bases, with 10 bases between. Germline CDR1 and CDR2: SEHNR and FQNEAQ (reference sequence). For the CDR3, the DNA is TGTGCCAGCAGGGGATGGGCCGATACGCAGTATTTT. This encodes CASRGWADTQYF.

This clonotype was picked up many times. V usage is TRBV6-2 or TRBV6-3 and J usage is TRBJ1-5; D ambiguous. Germline CDR1 is MNHEY and CDR2 is SVGEGT. Trimming stripped 2 bases from V and 2 bases from J, with 10 bases between. The length of the CDR3 is 15 residues. In DNA, the CDR3 is TGTGCCAGCAGTTACACTGGGTCGGGCAATCAGCCCCAGCATTTT. It encodes CASSYTGSGNQPQHF.

This clonotype was counted at least ten times. The J gene is TRBJ2-7, the V gene TRBV28, with 7 bases aligning to TRBD2. From germline, CDR1 is MDHEN and CDR2 SYDVKM. Trimming cost V 6 bases and J 2 bases; bases outside gene matches: 10. This CDR3 is 15 amino acids long. The chain's CDR3 is CASSPLLASTYEQYF. The CDR3, as DNA: TGTGCCAGCAGCCCTCTACTAGCGTCCACCTACGAGCAGTACTTC.

In its sample, this clonotype was seen many times. The chain links TRBV14 to TRBJ2-4; a weak D match, TRBD1 (6 bases). This CDR3 is built from 14 residues. V lost 1 base and J 9 bases, leaving 13 bases between the germline ends. Germline CDR1 and CDR2: SGHDN and FVKESK. For the CDR3, the DNA is TGTGCCAGCAGCCAAGCCGGGACAAGGGGCATTCAGTACTTC. Encoded protein: CASSQAGTRGIQYF.

This clonotype was picked up a small number of times. This chain joins TRBV13 and TRBJ2-1, with 8 nucleotides matching TRBD2. CDR1 and CDR2 from the germline V gene are PRHDT and FYEKMQ (reference sequence). The CDR3 extends over 14 amino acids. After removal of 5 bases from V and 6 bases from J, the junction contained 6 bases not matched to a gene. CDR3 loop: CASSPAGTSNEQFF. Here the CDR3 DNA reads TGTGCCAGCAGCCCGGCCGGGACTAGCAATGAGCAGTTCTTC.

The gene calls are TRBV14 and TRBJ2-3; D call uncertain. Germline CDR1 and CDR2: SGHDN and FVKESK. The CDR3 is made up of 11 amino acids. The ends were cut back, 5 bases at V and 7 bases at J, with 7 bases in the middle. CDR3 bases: TGTGCCAGCAGCTCCCTCTATACGCAGTATTTT. Its protein is CASSSLYTQYF. Full variable domain (rest looked up from reference TRBV14 and TRBJ2-3): EAGVTQFPSHSVIEKGQTVTLRCDPISGHDNLYWYRRVMGKEIKFLLHFVKESKQDESGMPNNRFLAERTGGTYSTLKVQPAELEDSGVYFCASSSLYTQYFGPGTRLTVL.

This clonotype came up many times. DNA for the CDR3: TGTGCCAGCAGCTCACAGGGGGGCAATCAGCCCCAGCATTTT. Protein: CASSSQGGNQPQHF. The V gene is TRBV7-9, the J gene TRBJ1-5, with 8 bases that match TRBD1. J gave up 2 bases and V 4 bases, and 1 base lay outside the gene matches. The V gene's germline CDR1 is SEHNR and CDR2 FQNEAQ (reference sequence). There are 14 residues in the CDR3.

This clonotype was seen at least ten times. The chain carries TRBV6-5 and TRBJ2-7, with 12 bases matching TRBD2. After removal of 3 bases from V and 1 base from J, the junction contained 4 bases not matched to a gene. Germline-derived CDR1 and CDR2 are MNHEY and SVGAGI. The CDR3 runs to 16 residues. CDR3 amino acids: CASSYGTSGYSYEQYF. CDR3 coding DNA: TGTGCCAGCAGTTATGGGACTAGCGGGTATTCCTACGAGCAGTACTTC.

This clonotype was seen repeatedly, ten times or more. The gene calls are TRBV29-1 and TRBJ2-5, with a possible D match to TRBD1 (6 bases). This CDR3 comprises 12 residues. The germline V gene has CDR1 SQVTM and CDR2 ANQGSEA. V lost 7 bases and J 1 base, leaving 10 bases between the germline ends. The CDR3 region is CSGGQSQETQYF. The CDR3 region has the DNA TGCAGCGGAGGACAGTCCCAAGAGACCCAGTACTTC.

This clonotype appeared a few times. The V gene is TRBV2, the J gene TRBJ2-7; D is undetermined. The V end lost 8 bases, the J end lost 0 bases, and 5 bases lay between the germline ends. CDR3 size: 11 residues. Germline lookup yields CDR1 SNHLY and CDR2 FYNNEI. Here the CDR3 DNA reads TGTGCCAGCCTAAGCTCCTACGAGCAGTACTTC. Translating it yields CASLSSYEQYF.

This clonotype was seen only a few times. The chain employs TRBV7-8 and TRBJ2-3; D is uncertain. Germline CDR1 reads SGHVS; CDR2 reads FQNEAQ. CDR3 length: 13 residues. Trimming removed 5 bases from V and 4 bases from J, with 10 bases in between. CDR3 protein: CASSAGIPDTQYF. In nucleotides, the CDR3 is TGTGCCAGCAGCGCCGGAATCCCAGATACGCAGTATTTT.

This clonotype was observed at least ten times. The chain employs TRBV29-1 and TRBJ2-3; no clear D gene. CDR3 length equals 14 residues. The germline V gene has CDR1 SQVTM and CDR2 ANQGSEA. V lost 0 bases to trimming and J lost 0 bases, with 7 bases between them. For the CDR3, the DNA is TGCAGCGTTGAAGAAAACGTGAGCACAGATACGCAGTATTTT. It codes for CSVEENVSTDTQYF.

This clonotype has at least ten counts. The rearrangement uses TRBV5-1 and TRBJ1-1; possibly TRBD1 for D (6 bases). The germline V gene has CDR1 SGHRS and CDR2 YFSETQ. The CDR3 runs 16 residues. The V gene lost 2 bases and the J gene lost 4 bases, with 18 bases spanning the gap. The CDR3 DNA follows: TGCGCCAGCAGCTTCGGACCGGGGGCGGTCGCCACTGAAGCTTTCTTT. It specifies CASSFGPGAVATEAFF.

This clonotype has only one observation. The chain employs TRBV9 and TRBJ2-3; D call uncertain. Trimming cost V 2 bases and J 4 bases, with 11 bases left between them. CDR1 is SGDLS and CDR2 is YYNGEE in the germline V gene. The CDR3 covers 14 residues. The CDR3 DNA is TGTGCCAGCAGCGTCCGCCGGACGTCAGATACGCAGTATTTT. Translation gives CASSVRRTSDTQYF.

The V call is TRBV10-3, the J call TRBJ1-2; D remains ambiguous. The CDR3 has 12 residues. The germline gives CDR1 ENHRY, CDR2 SYGVKD. Deletions cut 3 bases from V and 6 bases from J, with 8 bases between. The CDR3 loop is CAISEESHGYTF. The CDR3 DNA is TGTGCCATCAGTGAAGAGTCCCATGGCTACACCTTC.

This clonotype was counted a few times. This chain connects TRBV7-6 to TRBJ2-3; TRBD1 matches 8 bases. This CDR3 spans 16 amino acids. Germline V gene data show CDR1 as SGHVS and CDR2 as FNYEAQ. J gave up 5 bases and V 2 bases, and 9 bases lay outside the gene matches. CDR3 sequence: CASSLRTGRTGDTQYF. Here the CDR3 DNA reads TGTGCCAGCAGCTTACGGACAGGGAGGACGGGAGATACGCAGTATTTT. Full variable domain (outside the CDR3, taken from reference TRBV7-6 and TRBJ2-3): GAGVSQSPRYKVTKRGQDVALRCDPISGHVSLYWYRQALGQGPEFLTYFNYEAQQDKSGLPNDRFSAERPEGSISTLTIQRTEQRDSAMYRCASSLRTGRTGDTQYFGPGTRLTVL.

The chain is built from TRBV6-2 or TRBV6-3 and TRBJ2-3, with 11 positions matching TRBD2. Germline trimming cut 6 bases from V and 0 bases from J; bases unmatched to any gene: 8. The CDR3 runs 17 residues. Looked up from germline, CDR1 is MNHEY and CDR2 is SVGEGT. CDR3 sequence: CASSPFRTSGSTDTQYF. The CDR3 DNA is TGTGCCAGCAGCCCATTCCGGACTAGCGGGAGCACAGATACGCAGTATTTT.

The chain has TRBV6-1 and TRBJ2-5; no definite D call. This CDR3 is 13 amino acids long. Germline-derived CDR1 and CDR2 are MNHNS and SASEGT. V was cut by 5 bases and J by 1 base, with 8 bases left in between. CDR3 protein: CASSNQLQETQYF. CDR3 sequence (DNA): TGTGCCAGCAGTAACCAACTCCAAGAGACCCAGTACTTC.

The rearrangement uses TRBV28 and TRBJ2-7, with D uncertain. This CDR3 is 13 amino acids long. Per germline, CDR1 MDHEN and CDR2 SYDVKM. The V and J ends lost 1 base and 2 bases respectively, with 6 bases between them. CDR3 sequence: CASSLLWTYEQYF. The CDR3 bases are TGTGCCAGCAGTTTATTGTGGACCTACGAGCAGTACTTC.